This passage covers 5 T cell receptor beta chains from one sample sequenced in a study of low-dose radiotherapy and immunotherapy resistance in tumors. Priming of first-strand cDNA relied on TRAV- and TRBV-specific primers (covering alpha and beta chains). A roughly 20-cycle PCR with a constant-region primer and V-primer adapter amplified TCRs. Using its own MiXCR run on the reads, TCRdb lists one record per CDR3 protein. Among fewer than 8,000 distinct CDR3 sequences listed, 55% to 75% were seen once. The receptors here all came from a human donor with advanced metastatic prostate, ovarian, gallbladder or colorectal cancer (not recorded which). This table probably holds off-target reads from a library built for another chain.

The CDR3 reads CASSLERGNAQYF. The CDR3 region has the DNA TGTGCCAGCAGCTTAGAACGGGGAAATGCGCAGTATTTT. The rearrangement joins TRBV11-2 to TRBJ2-3; D is possibly TRBD2 (5 bases). CDR1 SGHAT and CDR2 FQNNGV come from the germline V gene. CDR3 length equals 13 residues. Trimming pared 0 bases from V and 10 bases from J, leaving 11 bases between.

CDR3 residues: CASSLWQGYNEQFF. The CDR3 bases are TGTGCCAGCAGCTTATGGCAGGGGTACAATGAGCAGTTCTTC. The chain couples TRBV7-2 to TRBJ2-1; the D gene is possibly TRBD1 (6 bases). Trimming pared 2 bases from V and 4 bases from J, leaving 9 bases between. The CDR3 length is 14 residues. Per germline, CDR1 SGHTA and CDR2 FQGNSA.

The chain recombines TRBV20-1 with TRBJ2-2, with 7 bases identical to TRBD2. Germline CDR1 reads DFQATT; CDR2 reads SNEGSKA (reference sequence). The CDR3 loop spans 15 amino acids. J gave up 4 bases and V 1 base, and 6 bases lay outside the gene matches. The chain's CDR3 is CSARGGGSLTGELFF. In nucleotides, the CDR3 is TGCAGTGCTAGAGGGGGCGGGAGTCTCACCGGGGAGCTGTTTTTT.

The chain couples TRBV28 to TRBJ2-7, with 10 bases that match TRBD2. The V segment lost 5 bases and the J segment 2 bases; nucleotides outside the gene matches: 6. The CDR3 has 15 residues. The germline CDR1 and CDR2 sequences are MDHEN and SYDVKM. CDR3: CASSNGTSDTYEQYF. The CDR3 DNA sequence: TGTGCCAGCAGTAACGGGACTAGCGATACCTACGAGCAGTACTTC.

Note on this clonotype: At one of its ends the junction is not consistent with the germline gene, which may arise from a read error. The V and J genes are TRBV5-3 and TRBJ1-2; D is undetermined. TRBV5-3 is treated as an ORF (open reading frame) with a function not yet certain. CDR3 length: 15 amino acids. DNA of the CDR3: TGTGCCAGCAGCTTGGTGGCCCGGGATCCCTATGGCTACACCTTC. Protein: CASSLVARDPYGYTF.